This entry features one T cell receptor (beta chain) sequence. This entry comes from a study of cytomegalovirus exposure and HLA in healthy donors. The PCR had 60 Vbeta and 13 Jbeta primers. Here immunoSEQ multiplex PCR was the method, and the copy in TCRdb shows in-frame clones only, minus some. The table lists 200,000 to 250,000 clones, roughly 90% of them singletons. Germline assignment: CDR1 SGHRS and CDR2 YFSETQ. This CDR3 is built from 14 residues. Trimming removed 2 bases at V and 6 bases at J, with 13 bases between. Specimen: PBMCs. The chain joins TRBV5-1 to TRBJ2-3, with D unclear. The TCR was taken from a woman aged 18-29 years in good health and CMV-seronegative. The CDR3 protein is CASSLAGVVDTQYF. The CDR3 nucleotides are TGCGCCAGCAGCTTAGCAGGCGTGGTGGATACGCAGTATTTT.